The 26 T cell receptor beta chains below were found in one sample sequenced in a study of OX40 agonist ivuxolimab in advanced cancers. Profiling relied on immunoSEQ multiplex PCR, and the TCRdb table lists in-frame clones only, not all of them. Of about 13,000 clones detected, less than 80% appear once; the ten largest clones hold roughly a quarter. The specimen was CD4+ or CD8+ T cells sorted from blood, collected in a trial of the OX40 agonist ivuxolimab. Every receptor here comes from an adult with an advanced solid tumor such as melanoma, head and neck, liver or kidney cancer.

The J gene is TRBJ2-3, the V gene TRBV19; D remains unclear. The germline V gene encodes CDR1 LNHDA and CDR2 SQIVND (reference sequence). The CDR3 loop spans 15 amino acids. V was cut by 4 bases and J by 3 bases, with 14 bases left in between. CDR3 in DNA: TGTGCCAGTAGTAAAGGGCAGTACCTAACAGATACGCAGTATTTT. Translation: CASSKGQYLTDTQYF.

The chain couples TRBV28 to TRBJ1-5; the D gene is possibly TRBD1 (5 bases). V lost 7 bases to trimming and J lost 2 bases, with 15 bases between them. This CDR3 comprises 15 residues. The germline V gene encodes CDR1 MDHEN and CDR2 SYDVKM. DNA for the CDR3: TGTGCCAGCAACAAGGGGCGCCTTGGCAATCAGCCCCAGCATTTT. This translates into CASNKGRLGNQPQHF.

V is TRBV4-1 and J is TRBJ2-7, with 8 bases lining up with TRBD2. Germline values: CDR1 MGHRA, CDR2 YSYEKL. The CDR3 is made up of 15 amino acids. The V and J ends lost 0 bases and 1 base, in that order; junction bases with no gene match: 2. CDR3 coding DNA: TGCGCCAGCAGCCAAGATCCGGGGGGGTCCTACGAGCAGTACTTC. The encoded protein is CASSQDPGGSYEQYF.

This clone was observed a few times. The chain employs TRBV13 and TRBJ1-3; TRBD1 might be the D (5 bases). V lost 4 bases and J lost 7, with 17 bases in between. The CDR3 runs to 15 residues. Germline values: CDR1 PRHDT, CDR2 FYEKMQ (reference sequence). The CDR3 spells CASSSTQVQGNTIYF. The CDR3 region has the DNA TGTGCCAGCAGCTCCACACAGGTTCAGGGCAACACCATATATTTT.

V is TRBV7-6 and J is TRBJ2-1; 9 nucleotides agree with TRBD2. Germline values: CDR1 SGHVS, CDR2 FNYEAQ. The CDR3 consists of 16 residues. J gave up 2 bases and V 1 base, and 3 bases lay outside the gene matches. CDR3 in DNA: TGTGCCAGCAGCTTAGGGCGGGGGGGGGCCTACAATGAGCAGTTCTTC. Protein sequence: CASSLGRGGAYNEQFF.

The chain's CDR3 is CASSYLAGGPLAGELFF. DNA for the CDR3: TGTGCCAGCAGCTATTTAGCGGGAGGGCCACTGGCCGGGGAGCTGTTTTTT. This chain links TRBV7-2 with TRBJ2-2, with TRBD2 identical over 11 bases. CDR1 is SGHTA and CDR2 is FQGNSA in the germline V gene. The CDR3 is 17 amino acids. J was trimmed by 6 bases and V by 4 bases; bases with no gene match: 10.

The chain uses TRBV7-6 and TRBJ1-1; TRBD1 matches 10 bases. The ends lost 2 bases at V and 6 bases at J; junction bases unmatched: 9. This CDR3 has 16 amino acids. Germline V gene sequence: CDR1 SGHVS, CDR2 FNYEAQ. CDR3 in DNA: TGTGCCAGCAGCTTACCTCTTGGGACAGGGGAGCCTGAAGCTTTCTTT. Its protein product is CASSLPLGTGEPEAFF.

This clone was seen only a few times. The chain employs TRBV23-1 and TRBJ1-5, with TRBD1 matching over 7 bases. TRBV23-1 is classed as an ORF, of uncertain function. The CDR3 is 15 amino acids. J gave up 3 bases and V 4 bases, and 6 bases lay outside the gene matches. The CDR3 region has the DNA TGCGCCAGCAGTCTCCACGACAGGGTCAATCAGCCCCAGCATTTT. Its protein is CASSLHDRVNQPQHF.

This clone was detected only a few times. The gene calls are TRBV5-6 and TRBJ2-5; 7 bases fit TRBD2. V lost 0 bases, J lost 7 bases, and 9 bases stayed unmatched. The CDR3 runs 15 residues. Germline V gene data show CDR1 as SGHDT and CDR2 as YYEEEE. The CDR3 region has the DNA TGTGCCAGCAGCTTGGAGGCTAGCGGTACTCGGACCCAGTACTTC. Translation gives CASSLEASGTRTQYF. Filled out from reference TRBV5-6 and TRBJ2-5, the complete variable domain reads DAGVTQSPTHLIKTRGQQVTLRCSPKSGHDTVSWYQQALGQGPQFIFQYYEEEERQRGNFPDRFSGHQFPNYSSELNVNALLLGDSALYLCASSLEASGTRTQYFGPGTRLLVL.

V is TRBV18 and J is TRBJ2-1; maybe TRBD1 (5 bases). Trimming took 2 bases from V and 3 from J, leaving 14 bases between them. The CDR3 sequence is 16 residues long. Germline CDR1 is KGHSH and CDR2 is LQKENI. CDR3 nucleotides: TGTGCCAGCTCACCATCGCCCAGGGCCTTCTACAATGAGCAGTTCTTC. This codes for CASSPSPRAFYNEQFF.

The chain employs TRBV10-2 and TRBJ1-5, with 7 bases identical to TRBD1. The length of the CDR3 is 14 residues. Germline trimming cut 5 bases from V and 7 bases from J; bases unmatched to any gene: 8. Germline V gene lookup returns CDR1 WSHSY and CDR2 SAAADI. The CDR3 loop reads CASSPQGLGQPQHF. Written as DNA, the CDR3 is TGCGCCAGCAGTCCACAGGGGCTAGGGCAGCCCCAGCATTTT.

The chain links TRBV14 to TRBJ2-7, with D hard to call. The CDR3 extends over 11 amino acids. Deletions cut 1 base from V and 6 bases from J, with 4 bases between. Germline CDR1 and CDR2: SGHDN and FVKESK. CDR3 sequence reads: CASSQGGEQYF. In DNA form, the CDR3 reads TGTGCCAGCAGCCAAGGGGGCGAGCAGTACTTC.

V usage is TRBV30 and J usage is TRBJ1-1; D not certain. Germline V lookup: CDR1 GTSNPN, CDR2 SVGIG (reference sequence). The CDR3 has 12 amino acids. Trimming left V 0 bases short and J 7 bases short, with 9 bases between. The CDR3 coding sequence is TGTGCCTGGAGTGTAGGAGGGAATGAAGCTTTCTTT. Its translation is CAWSVGGNEAFF.

The chain links TRBV2 to TRBJ1-1, with D possibly matching TRBD1 (5 bases). V dropped 6 bases and J dropped 4 bases, with 21 bases sitting between them. The CDR3 extends over 16 amino acids. Looked up from germline, CDR1 is SNHLY and CDR2 is FYNNEI. CDR3 region: CASSDPHRGEGTEAFF. In DNA, the CDR3 is TGTGCCAGCAGCGACCCCCATCGGGGGGAGGGCACTGAAGCTTTCTTT.

This chain joins TRBV7-9 and TRBJ2-2; no firm D call. The germline V gene has CDR1 SEHNR and CDR2 FQNEAQ (reference sequence). With 2 bases removed from V and 1 base from J, the gap between germline ends came to 11 bases. The CDR3 contains 16 residues. In DNA form, the CDR3 reads TGTGCCAGCAGCTTAATGTGGGTCCAGAACACCGGGGAGCTGTTTTTT. Translating gives CASSLMWVQNTGELFF.

This clone came up once. This chain joins TRBV7-8 and TRBJ2-3, with 9 bases matching TRBD2. CDR3 length: 15 amino acids. J gave up 5 bases and V 1 base, and 4 bases lay outside the gene matches. Germline lookup yields CDR1 SGHVS and CDR2 FQNEAQ. CDR3 in amino acids: CASSLVAGEGDTQYF. The CDR3 DNA follows: TGTGCCAGCAGCTTAGTAGCGGGAGAGGGAGATACGCAGTATTTT.

V and J are TRBV19 and TRBJ2-7; D might be TRBD1 (5 bases). Trimming stripped 3 bases from V and 6 bases from J, with 9 bases between. CDR3 length: 12 residues. CDR1 is LNHDA, CDR2 SQIVND, per germline (reference sequence). CDR3 sequence reads: CASSIGQGEQYF. As DNA, the CDR3 is TGTGCCAGTAGTATCGGCCAGGGCGAGCAGTACTTC.

The CDR3 bases are TGTGCCAGCAGTGTAGACTGGAACACTGAAGCTTTCTTT. Residues: CASSVDWNTEAFF. The gene calls are TRBV6-5 and TRBJ1-1; D remains ambiguous. CDR3 size: 13 residues. The V and J ends lost 5 bases and 1 base respectively, with 8 bases between them. Germline CDR1 is MNHEY and CDR2 is SVGAGI.

The chain has TRBV13 and TRBJ2-7, with unresolved D. The germline V and J ends were trimmed by 1 base and 1 base, with 5 bases remaining between them. The CDR3 has 13 residues. Germline CDR1 is PRHDT and CDR2 is FYEKMQ (reference sequence). CDR3 in DNA: TGTGCCAGCAGCTTAGACGGTTCCTACGAGCAGTACTTC. Residues: CASSLDGSYEQYF.

The chain has TRBV5-6 and TRBJ2-1; D unclear. Germline CDR1 SGHDT, CDR2 YYEEEE. V shed 4 bases and J shed 1 base, with 12 bases lying between them. The CDR3 is 15 residues long. The CDR3 bases are TGTGCCAGCAGCCCGACCTACGGGTCCTACAATGAGCAGTTCTTC. Translation gives CASSPTYGSYNEQFF.

The chain recombines TRBV2 with TRBJ2-7; TRBD1 aligns across 9 bases. With V trimmed by 9 bases and J by 5 bases, 11 bases remained unmatched. The CDR3 has 14 amino acids. CDR1 is SNHLY, CDR2 FYNNEI, per germline. CDR3 sequence reads: CASRRGTGMNEQYF. The CDR3 bases are TGTGCCAGTAGGAGGGGGACAGGGATGAACGAGCAGTACTTC.

A few counts support this clone. The chain couples TRBV6-1 to TRBJ2-7; TRBD1 is a possible D gene (5 bases). Germline values: CDR1 MNHNS, CDR2 SASEGT. The V and J ends lost 7 bases and 3 bases respectively, with 10 bases between them. The CDR3 spans 12 residues. DNA for the CDR3: TGTGCCAGCACGGACACAATCTACGAGCAGTACTTC. Amino acids: CASTDTIYEQYF.

This clone was found once. The chain is built from TRBV6-6 and TRBJ1-1, with a possible D match to TRBD1 (6 bases). Trimming left V 7 bases short and J 1 base short, with 10 bases between. The V gene's germline CDR1 is MNHNY and CDR2 SVGAGI (reference sequence). The CDR3 length is 13 residues. The CDR3 coding sequence is TGTGCCAGCACCCCGGGACAGAACACTGAAGCTTTCTTT. Protein product: CASTPGQNTEAFF.

The rearrangement uses TRBV6-1 and TRBJ2-3, with 7 bases fitting TRBD1. Germline-derived CDR1 and CDR2 are MNHNS and SASEGT. CDR3 size: 14 residues. Unmatched junction bases numbered 6, after V lost 8 bases and J lost 1 base. The CDR3 here is CASEDRVGTDTQYF. The CDR3 DNA sequence: TGTGCCAGCGAAGACAGGGTCGGCACAGATACGCAGTATTTT.

The V gene is TRBV19, the J gene TRBJ1-6; D is unresolved. CDR1 and CDR2 (germline): LNHDA, SQIVND (reference sequence). The CDR3 runs 12 residues. Trimming cost V 3 bases and J 9 bases, with 6 bases left between them. The CDR3 DNA sequence: TGTGCCAGTAGTATCGCGGTTTCACCCCTCCACTTT. As protein: CASSIAVSPLHF.

J is TRBJ2-7 and V is TRBV29-1; D is perhaps TRBD1 or TRBD2 (6 bases each). In germline, CDR1 is SQVTM, CDR2 ANQGSEA. Trimming removed 7 bases from V and 1 base from J, with 11 bases in between. The CDR3 is made up of 12 amino acids. CDR3 sequence reads: CSARGGSYEQYF. The DNA for the CDR3 is TGCAGCGCACGAGGGGGGTCCTACGAGCAGTACTTC.